The T cell receptor beta chain described here comes from a study of CD8 T cells in ankylosing spondylitis. Whole-study results and caveats: In reactive arthritis synovial fluid and blood, some motif variants had been reported before. What appeared characteristic of ankylosing spondylitis blood was a TCR beta motif of seven to nine highly homologous variants. Clones that were linked to disease were CD8+ and were relatively rare in peripheral blood.

About this clonotype: Its cognate antigen is unknown.

With molecular barcodes, quantitative 5'-RACE was used to make the TCR beta libraries. A single record per CDR3 protein comes from TCRdb applying MiXCR to the 5' RACE reads. The sample lists more than 600,000 distinct CDR3 sequences, around 20% occurring once. CDR3 length equals 15 residues. Germline trimming cut 4 bases from V and 0 bases from J; bases unmatched to any gene: 7. CDR1 and CDR2 (germline): SGHRS, YFSETQ. Sequencing used blood, either unsorted or a sorted T cell fraction (not recorded which). The chain joins TRBV5-1 to TRBJ2-7; 7 bases line up with TRBD2. The sequence was collected from a male donor with ankylosing spondylitis. The chain's CDR3 is CASSIDPSGSYEQYF. The CDR3 DNA reads as TGCGCCAGCAGCATAGACCCTAGCGGCTCCTACGAGCAGTACTTC.